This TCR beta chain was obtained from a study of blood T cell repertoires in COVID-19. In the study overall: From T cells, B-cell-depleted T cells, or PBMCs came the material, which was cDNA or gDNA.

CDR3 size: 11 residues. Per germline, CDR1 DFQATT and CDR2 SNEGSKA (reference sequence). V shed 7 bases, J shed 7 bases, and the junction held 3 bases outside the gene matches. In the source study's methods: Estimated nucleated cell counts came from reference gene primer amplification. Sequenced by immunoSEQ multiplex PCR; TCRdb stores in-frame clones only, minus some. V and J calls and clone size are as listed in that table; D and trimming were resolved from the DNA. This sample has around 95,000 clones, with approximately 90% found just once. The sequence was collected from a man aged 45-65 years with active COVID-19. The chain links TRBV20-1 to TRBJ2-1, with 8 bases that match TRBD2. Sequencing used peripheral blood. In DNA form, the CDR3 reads TGCAGTGTCGGGAGGGGGAATGAGCAGTTCTTC. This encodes CSVGRGNEQFF.